The 26 T cell receptor beta chains reported below all come from one sample, sequenced in a study of identifying expanded T cells in peripheral blood. The repertoire was sequenced with immunoSEQ multiplex PCR; TCRdb's copy has only in-frame clones and lacks some. This sample has around 80,000 clones, with around 90% found just once. Specimen: blood. All receptors come from a person aged 18 to 69 in good health.

This sequence joins TRBV14 and TRBJ2-7; 12 bases align to TRBD1. Unmatched junction bases numbered 3, after V lost 2 bases and J lost 4 bases. Germline lookup yields CDR1 SGHDN and CDR2 FVKESK. The CDR3 covers 15 residues. In DNA, the CDR3 is TGTGCCAGCAGCCAAAGGGGACAGGGGGCTTACGAGCAGTACTTC. Translation: CASSQRGQGAYEQYF. Based on the CDR3 plus reference TRBV14 and TRBJ2-7, the full variable domain is EAGVTQFPSHSVIEKGQTVTLRCDPISGHDNLYWYRRVMGKEIKFLLHFVKESKQDESGMPNNRFLAERTGGTYSTLKVQPAELEDSGVYFCASSQRGQGAYEQYFGPGTRLTVT.

The chain carries TRBV27 and TRBJ1-5; D ambiguous. Between the trimmed V and J ends, which lost 2 bases and 1 base, there was a span of 9 bases. The germline CDR1 and CDR2 sequences are MNHEY and SMNVEV (reference sequence). This CDR3 spans 15 amino acids. The CDR3 DNA reads as TGTGCCAGCAGTTTAGTCGGGGTGAGCAATCAGCCCCAGCATTTT. It yields the protein CASSLVGVSNQPQHF.

The chain uses TRBV19 and TRBJ1-2, with 12 bases identical to TRBD1. The J segment lost 8 bases and the V segment lost 6 bases, leaving 7 bases of the junction unmatched. Germline loops: CDR1 LNHDA, CDR2 SQIVND (reference sequence). The CDR3 is 14 residues long. The CDR3 nucleotides are TGTGCCAGTAGGCCGGGACAGGGGGCGAGAGGCTACACCTTC. This gives the protein CASRPGQGARGYTF.

This clone showed up just a few times. The rearrangement links TRBV2 to TRBJ1-2, with no clear D. The germline gives CDR1 SNHLY, CDR2 FYNNEI. The V and J ends lost 3 bases and 8 bases respectively, with 10 bases between them. The CDR3 consists of 12 residues. Here the CDR3 reads CASSELGHGYTF. The CDR3, as DNA: TGTGCCAGCAGTGAGCTAGGGCACGGCTACACCTTC.

The CDR3: CASSPSRQRSNQPQHF. CDR3 in DNA: TGTGCCAGCAGCCCGTCCCGACAGAGATCAAATCAGCCCCAGCATTTT. V usage is TRBV7-8 and J usage is TRBJ1-5; a weak D match, TRBD1 (5 bases). Germline CDR1 and CDR2: SGHVS and FQNEAQ. CDR3 length equals 16 residues. V was clipped by 5 bases and J by 4 bases, with 18 bases between them.

This chain connects TRBV6-5 to TRBJ1-1; D possibly corresponds to TRBD1 (6 bases). V shed 5 bases and J shed 1 base, with 11 bases lying between them. Germline-derived CDR1 and CDR2 are MNHEY and SVGAGI. The CDR3 covers 14 residues. CDR3 protein: CASSTLRGNTEAFF. The CDR3 DNA reads as TGTGCCAGCAGTACGCTCAGGGGGAACACTGAAGCTTTCTTT.

J is TRBJ1-5 and V is TRBV6-1, with a tentative D call TRBD1 (6 bases). Germline V gene data show CDR1 as MNHNS and CDR2 as SASEGT. CDR3 length equals 20 residues. V dropped 1 base and J dropped 9 bases, with 31 bases sitting between them. The CDR3, as DNA: TGTGCCAGCAGTGAAGTCCCCGCGATTGGACCGGGGGCGACCTTGGGGCCCCAGCATTTT. This gives the protein CASSEVPAIGPGATLGPQHF.

The chain joins TRBV18 to TRBJ1-2; a weak D match, TRBD1 (5 bases). The germline V gene has CDR1 KGHSH and CDR2 LQKENI. CDR3 length: 13 amino acids. V was trimmed by 6 bases and J by 7 bases, leaving 15 bases between them. CDR3 residues: CASSPPGGFGYTF. The CDR3 nucleotides read TGTGCCAGCTCCCCTCCGGGGGGGTTTGGCTACACCTTC.

V gene TRBV7-2 combines with J gene TRBJ1-1; D is possibly TRBD1 (6 bases). Germline loops: CDR1 SGHTA, CDR2 FQGNSA. The CDR3 has 16 amino acids. V lost 5 bases to trimming and J lost 0 bases, with 16 bases between them. In DNA form, the CDR3 reads TGTGCCAGCAGCCCCACTCGGGGGGGCCTGAACACTGAAGCTTTCTTT. It encodes CASSPTRGGLNTEAFF.

The J gene is TRBJ2-7, the V gene TRBV9; the match to TRBD1 covers 10 bases. V dropped 5 bases and J dropped 2; count of bases not matched to a gene: 10. The CDR3 extends over 16 amino acids. The germline V gene encodes CDR1 SGDLS and CDR2 YYNGEE. In DNA form, the CDR3 reads TGTGCCAGCAGGCACCCTAGGGACAGGGGAACCTACGAGCAGTACTTC. It translates to CASRHPRDRGTYEQYF. Full variable domain (missing parts from reference TRBV9 and TRBJ2-7): DSGVTQTPKHLITATGQRVTLRCSPRSGDLSVYWYQQSLDQGLQFLIQYYNGEERAKGNILERFSAQQFPDLHSELNLSSLELGDSALYFCASRHPRDRGTYEQYFGPGTRLTVT.

The V and J genes are TRBV28 and TRBJ2-7; TRBD2 aligns across 9 bases. The trim removed 8 bases at V and 4 bases at J, leaving 9 bases unmatched. Per the germline V gene, CDR1 is MDHEN and CDR2 is SYDVKM. The CDR3 runs to 14 residues. This chain's CDR3 is CASEKTSGEYEQYF. Written as DNA, the CDR3 is TGTGCCAGCGAAAAGACTAGCGGAGAATACGAGCAGTACTTC.

This clone has just a few counts. CDR3 DNA: TGTGCCAGCAGTCCCAGGGGGTCACCCCTCCACTTT. Residues: CASSPRGSPLHF. The gene calls are TRBV28 and TRBJ1-6; TRBD1 aligns across 7 bases. Germline CDR1 reads MDHEN; CDR2 reads SYDVKM. Trimming at V came to 5 bases and at J to 10 bases, leaving 2 bases not matched to a gene. The CDR3 runs 12 residues.

V is TRBV5-1 and J is TRBJ2-1; 7 bases agree with TRBD2. Germline trimming cut 4 bases from V and 8 bases from J; bases unmatched to any gene: 15. The CDR3 runs 16 residues. Germline V gene sequence: CDR1 SGHRS, CDR2 YFSETQ. CDR3 nucleotide sequence: TGCGCCAGCAGCCAGACCCCAAGCGGGGCCGGGGATGAGCAGTTCTTC. Amino acids: CASSQTPSGAGDEQFF. Drawing the rest from reference TRBV5-1 and TRBJ2-1, the complete variable domain is KAGVTQTPRYLIKTRGQQVTLSCSPISGHRSVSWYQQTPGQGLQFLFEYFSETQRNKGNFPGRFSGRQFSNSRSEMNVSTLELGDSALYLCASSQTPSGAGDEQFFGPGTRLTVL.

This sequence joins TRBV5-5 and TRBJ2-7; 7 bases are shared with TRBD1. Unmatched junction bases numbered 11, after V lost 0 bases and J lost 2 bases. CDR3 length: 17 amino acids. Germline-derived CDR1 and CDR2 are SGHKS and YYEKEE (reference sequence). The CDR3 DNA reads TGTGCCAGCAGCTTGGGGACCGACAGGGCCACCCCCTACGAGCAGTACTTC. Its translation: CASSLGTDRATPYEQYF.

The chain has TRBV6-1 and TRBJ2-5; TRBD2 matches at 9 bases. V shed 4 bases, J shed 4 bases, and the junction held 10 bases outside the gene matches. The CDR3 extends over 16 amino acids. Germline V gene lookup returns CDR1 MNHNS and CDR2 SASEGT. The CDR3 coding sequence is TGTGCCAGCAGTGGGTCCGTCGGCGGGAGGGGAGAGACCCAGTACTTC. Its protein is CASSGSVGGRGETQYF.

V is TRBV27 and J is TRBJ1-2, with D tentatively TRBD1 (6 bases). This CDR3 is built from 14 residues. Per germline, CDR1 MNHEY and CDR2 SMNVEV (reference sequence). Trimming removed 6 bases at V and 1 base at J, with 12 bases between. The CDR3 is CASRMDSDNYGYTF. The CDR3 DNA sequence: TGTGCCAGCAGGATGGACAGCGATAACTATGGCTACACCTTC.

This clone came up a few times. J is TRBJ2-1 and V is TRBV11-2, with TRBD2 identical over 11 bases. Trimming cost V 0 bases and J 8 bases; bases outside gene matches: 6. This CDR3 spans 16 amino acids. From germline, CDR1 is SGHAT and CDR2 FQNNGV. CDR3 sequence (DNA): TGTGCCAGCAGCTTAGATAGCGGGAGGGCCTGGGATGAGCAGTTCTTC. Amino acid sequence: CASSLDSGRAWDEQFF.

The chain employs TRBV28 and TRBJ1-5; D is unresolved. The V gene lost 7 bases and the J gene lost 2 bases, with 15 bases spanning the gap. The CDR3 length is 15 residues. The germline CDR1 and CDR2 sequences are MDHEN and SYDVKM. The CDR3 bases are TGTGCCAGCACCCCCCCCTTTTTGGGCAATCAGCCCCAGCATTTT. This translates into CASTPPFLGNQPQHF.

J is TRBJ2-7 and V is TRBV15; D is unresolved. The V end lost 1 base, the J end lost 5 bases, and 6 bases lay between the germline ends. CDR3 size: 12 residues. Germline CDR1 reads LNHNV; CDR2 reads YYDKDF (reference sequence). This CDR3 is CATSRGRNEQYF. CDR3 DNA sequence: TGTGCCACCAGCAGAGGTCGTAACGAGCAGTACTTC.

The chain is built from TRBV6-5 and TRBJ1-2; D unresolved. The CDR3 length is 13 residues. The germline V gene has CDR1 MNHEY and CDR2 SVGAGI. The V gene lost 3 bases and the J gene lost 4 bases, with 9 bases spanning the gap. CDR3 nucleotide sequence: TGTGCCAGCAGTTATATGTCGGGCTATGGCTACACCTTC. Its protein product is CASSYMSGYGYTF.

The V call is TRBV5-4, the J call TRBJ2-7; 11 positions match TRBD1. This CDR3 is built from 16 residues. The V gene's germline CDR1 is SGHNT and CDR2 YYREEE (reference sequence). J lost 1 base, V lost 4 bases, and 7 bases had no gene match. Here the CDR3 reads CASSPAGTGGSYEQYF. The CDR3 DNA reads as TGTGCCAGCAGCCCCGCCGGGACAGGGGGGTCCTACGAGCAGTACTTC.

J is TRBJ2-1 and V is TRBV4-1; 8 bases fit TRBD2. CDR3 length: 13 residues. After removal of 1 base from V and 7 bases from J, the junction contained 0 bases not matched to a gene. CDR1 is MGHRA and CDR2 is YSYEKL in the germline V gene. The CDR3 loop reads CASSQASGNEQFF. The CDR3 DNA follows: TGCGCCAGCAGCCAAGCTAGCGGGAATGAGCAGTTCTTC.

This clone was seen a single time. The V call is TRBV5-5, the J call TRBJ1-1, with D possibly being TRBD1 (5 bases). The CDR3 loop spans 15 amino acids. The germline CDR1 and CDR2 sequences are SGHKS and YYEKEE (reference sequence). V was trimmed by 0 bases and J by 0 bases, leaving 9 bases between them. The CDR3 loop is CASSLADSLNTEAFF. Written as DNA, the CDR3 is TGTGCCAGCAGCTTGGCCGACAGCCTGAACACTGAAGCTTTCTTT.

This clone was seen once. The gene calls are TRBV11-2 and TRBJ2-7; D is undetermined. Germline CDR1 reads SGHAT; CDR2 reads FQNNGV. Trimming cost V 2 bases and J 6 bases, with 17 bases left between them. The CDR3 covers 15 residues. CDR3 DNA: TGTGCCAGCAGCTTATTGGATCCCCAATTGGCCGAGCAGTACTTC. Protein: CASSLLDPQLAEQYF.

This clone showed up just once. The V gene is TRBV7-2, the J gene TRBJ2-5; D not certain. Germline CDR1 and CDR2: SGHTA and FQGNSA. This CDR3 has 14 amino acids. V dropped 4 bases and J dropped 1 base, with 10 bases sitting between them. CDR3 nucleotides: TGTGCCAGCAGCTCCGAGTTTTTCCAAGAGACCCAGTACTTC. Encoded protein: CASSSEFFQETQYF. Combining the CDR3 with reference TRBV7-2 and TRBJ2-5 gives the whole variable domain GAGVSQSPSNKVTEKGKDVELRCDPISGHTALYWYRQSLGQGLEFLIYFQGNSAPDKSGLPSDRFSAERTGGSVSTLTIQRTQQEDSAVYLCASSSEFFQETQYFGPGTRLLVL.

The J gene is TRBJ2-3, the V gene TRBV7-3, with D possibly TRBD2 on 6 matching bases. This CDR3 has 14 residues. V was cut by 5 bases and J by 2 bases, with 11 bases left in between. Germline CDR1 SGHTA, CDR2 FQGTGA. The CDR3 loop is CASSPGLITDTQYF. The CDR3 region has the DNA TGTGCCAGCAGCCCGGGACTTATCACAGATACGCAGTATTTT.